Presented here are 23 T cell receptor beta chains from one specimen sequenced in a study of response to subunit inactivated influenza vaccine. TCRdb re-called the RT-PCR reads with MiXCR, one entry per CDR3 protein. The table lists about 190,000 distinct CDR3 sequences, approximately 15% of them singletons. Here the sequenced sample was CD8+ T cells sorted from PBMCs, taken less than 6 days after vaccination. These receptor sequences come from a middle-aged man who received an inactivated influenza vaccine.

Notes on this clonotype: A read error may explain this, as a much larger clone is one base away. V is TRBV12-3 or TRBV12-4 and J is TRBJ2-6; D could derive from TRBD1 or TRBD2 (5 bases each). V gave up 4 bases and J gave up 2 bases, with 15 bases separating them. This CDR3 region has 17 residues. CDR3 region: CASSSSGTFTGANVLTF. Written as DNA, the CDR3 is TGTGCCAGCAGTTCCTCCGGGACCTTCACTGGGGCCAACGTCCTGACTTTC.

Only a few counts were recorded for this clonotype. The chain is built from TRBV20-1 and TRBJ2-7, with 10 bases lining up with TRBD1. Germline V gives CDR1 DFQATT, CDR2 SNEGSKA (reference sequence). V lost 5 bases, J lost 2 bases, and 6 bases stayed unmatched. This CDR3 contains 14 residues. The CDR3: CSARRQGAAYEQYF. As DNA, the CDR3 is TGCAGTGCTCGTAGACAGGGGGCCGCCTACGAGCAGTACTTC.

The genes are TRBV7-8 and TRBJ2-4; 8 bases fit TRBD2. The length of the CDR3 is 18 residues. The V gene's germline CDR1 is SGHVS and CDR2 FQNEAQ. J gave up 7 bases and V 1 base, and 15 bases lay outside the gene matches. The CDR3 here is CASSLERVVAGRDNIQYF. The CDR3 DNA sequence: TGTGCCAGCAGCTTAGAAAGAGTAGTGGCCGGGAGGGACAACATTCAGTACTTC. The whole variable domain, filled in from reference TRBV7-8 and TRBJ2-4, reads GAGVSQSPRYKVAKRGQDVALRCDPISGHVSLFWYQQALGQGPEFLTYFQNEAQLDKSGLPSDRFFAERPEGSVSTLKIQRTQQEDSAVYLCASSLERVVAGRDNIQYFGAGTRLSVL.

This clonotype was recorded many times. V gene TRBV20-1 combines with J gene TRBJ2-5; maybe TRBD2 (6 bases). The CDR3 spans 16 residues. V was shortened by 0 bases and J by 4 bases, with 18 bases between the two germline ends. The germline V gene encodes CDR1 DFQATT and CDR2 SNEGSKA (reference sequence). The CDR3 loop reads CSARDGGARFGETQYF. CDR3 in DNA: TGCAGTGCTAGAGATGGCGGGGCGCGGTTTGGAGAGACCCAGTACTTC.

The rearrangement joins TRBV12-3 or TRBV12-4 to TRBJ2-7; D not certain. Between the trimmed V and J ends, which lost 2 bases and 4 bases, there was a span of 6 bases. CDR3 length: 12 amino acids. The CDR3, as DNA: TGTGCCAGCAGTTTACGAGTTTACGAGCAGTACTTC. Its protein product is CASSLRVYEQYF.

This clonotype was recorded a few times. The V gene is TRBV5-6, the J gene TRBJ2-5, with D perhaps TRBD1 or TRBD2 (6 bases each). The CDR3 contains 16 residues. Germline values: CDR1 SGHDT, CDR2 YYEEEE. V lost 3 bases, J lost 2 bases, and 17 bases lay in between. CDR3 bases: TGTGCCAGCAGCTGGGGGAGGACAGAAGTACAAGAGACCCAGTACTTC. Its protein product is CASSWGRTEVQETQYF. Full variable domain (outside the CDR3, taken from reference TRBV5-6 and TRBJ2-5): DAGVTQSPTHLIKTRGQQVTLRCSPKSGHDTVSWYQQALGQGPQFIFQYYEEEERQRGNFPDRFSGHQFPNYSSELNVNALLLGDSALYLCASSWGRTEVQETQYFGPGTRLLVL.

This clonotype was counted at least ten times. This chain connects TRBV12-3 or TRBV12-4 to TRBJ2-7, with D uncertain. CDR3 size: 11 residues. Trimming removed 6 bases from V and 4 bases from J, with 7 bases in between. DNA of the CDR3: TGTGCCAGCAGGGAAGGATACGAGCAGTACTTC. This codes for CASREGYEQYF.

This clonotype was counted a few times. The chain couples TRBV20-1 to TRBJ2-1; D ambiguous. The CDR3 length is 12 residues. V lost 5 bases, J lost 6 bases, and 11 bases lay in between. Per germline, CDR1 DFQATT and CDR2 SNEGSKA (reference sequence). CDR3 DNA sequence: TGCAGTGCTGTTGACCCATTCAATGAGCAGTTCTTC. Translated: CSAVDPFNEQFF.

In this sample, this clonotype turned up a few times. The J gene is TRBJ2-2, the V gene TRBV27; D unresolved. Germline assignment: CDR1 MNHEY and CDR2 SMNVEV (reference sequence). The CDR3 totals 16 residues. Deletions cut 1 base from V and 0 bases from J, with 9 bases between. The CDR3 region is CASSLLSFSNTGELFF. The CDR3, as DNA: TGTGCCAGCAGTTTATTGTCATTCTCGAACACCGGGGAGCTGTTTTTT.

This clonotype was recorded a few times. In nucleotides, the CDR3 is TGTGCCAGCAGCTTAGTTTTCTACGAGCAGTACTTC. It yields the protein CASSLVFYEQYF. The V call is TRBV11-2, the J call TRBJ2-7, with D uncertain. There are 12 residues in the CDR3. Trimming shortened V by 1 base and J by 3 bases, and 4 bases separated the two germline ends. Germline CDR1 SGHAT, CDR2 FQNNGV.

In nucleotides, the CDR3 is TGTGCCAGCAGTTCCCCCCGGCTTAGCGGCTCCTACAATGAGCAGTTCTTC. Its translation: CASSSPRLSGSYNEQFF. The chain combines TRBV6-2 or TRBV6-3 with TRBJ2-1, with a weak D call TRBD2 (6 bases). Germline CDR1 and CDR2: MNHEY and SVGEGT. V shed 4 bases and J shed 0 bases, with 16 bases lying between them. The CDR3 is 17 residues long.

Many counts were recorded for this clonotype. This chain uses TRBV27 with TRBJ2-7; D is perhaps TRBD2 (6 bases). The CDR3 extends over 14 amino acids. CDR1 is MNHEY, CDR2 SMNVEV, per germline (reference sequence). V lost 2 bases, J lost 3 bases, and 11 bases lay in between. As DNA, the CDR3 is TGTGCCAGCAGTTTAATCGGCGGGAACTACGAGCAGTACTTC. It encodes CASSLIGGNYEQYF.

There are a few counts of this clonotype. The chain carries TRBV28 and TRBJ1-6; D remains unclear. This CDR3 region has 15 residues. The V end lost 7 bases, the J end lost 0 bases, and 10 bases lay between the germline ends. Looked up from germline, CDR1 is MDHEN and CDR2 is SYDVKM. In DNA form, the CDR3 reads TGTGCCAGCAATGAGGTGTCCTCCTATAATTCACCCCTCCACTTT. It yields the protein CASNEVSSYNSPLHF.

This clonotype was counted between two and nine times. The gene calls are TRBV27 and TRBJ2-5; 8 positions match TRBD2. V was pared by 0 bases and J by 7 bases, with 10 bases of the junction left unmatched. The CDR3 length is 16 residues. Germline CDR1 MNHEY, CDR2 SMNVEV (reference sequence). In nucleotides, the CDR3 is TGTGCCAGCAGTTTATCAGGGGCGGGGGGAGATACGACCCAGTACTTC. Its protein product is CASSLSGAGGDTTQYF.

This clonotype was observed a handful of times. The chain couples TRBV29-1 to TRBJ2-7, with 9 bases matching TRBD1. CDR3 length: 14 residues. Germline V gene data show CDR1 as SQVTM and CDR2 as ANQGSEA. V lost 7 bases and J lost 4; bases outside the gene matches: 11. CDR3 residues: CSALTGQGGYEQYF. As DNA, the CDR3 is TGCAGCGCCCTAACGGGACAGGGAGGTTACGAGCAGTACTTC.

The chain employs TRBV15 and TRBJ2-5; D remains unclear. CDR1 and CDR2 from the germline V gene are LNHNV and YYDKDF (reference sequence). The CDR3 contains 13 residues. Trimming shortened V by 1 base and J by 5 bases, and 8 bases separated the two germline ends. The CDR3 here is CATSRGQKETQYF. In DNA, the CDR3 is TGTGCCACCAGCAGAGGGCAAAAGGAGACCCAGTACTTC.

In this sample, this clonotype turned up many times. This chain uses TRBV6-2 or TRBV6-3 with TRBJ2-7; 7 bases map to TRBD1. The CDR3 runs to 12 residues. Germline assignment: CDR1 MNHEY and CDR2 SVGEGT. Trimming at V came to 8 bases and at J to 4 bases, leaving 5 bases not matched to a gene. The CDR3 DNA is TGTGCCAGCGGGGACAGAAAATACGAGCAGTACTTC. Residues: CASGDRKYEQYF.

The genes are TRBV6-2 or TRBV6-3 and TRBJ2-7; TRBD2 matches at 7 bases. The germline V gene has CDR1 MNHEY and CDR2 SVGEGT. With V trimmed by 0 bases and J by 4 bases, 9 bases remained unmatched. The length of the CDR3 is 16 residues. The CDR3 region has the DNA TGTGCCAGCAGTTACTCGAGGGAAGCGGGAAGGTACGAGCAGTACTTC. It encodes CASSYSREAGRYEQYF.

This clonotype was found many times. J is TRBJ2-2 and V is TRBV12-3 or TRBV12-4; D gene uncertain. Trimming removed 3 bases at V and 4 bases at J, with 12 bases between. The CDR3 sequence is 15 residues long. The CDR3 is CASSLGHPGTGELFF. In DNA, the CDR3 is TGTGCCAGCAGTTTGGGCCACCCGGGCACCGGGGAGCTGTTTTTT.

The V call is TRBV7-2, the J call TRBJ2-3; 8 bases agree with TRBD1. V lost 5 bases and J lost 5; bases outside the gene matches: 9. This CDR3 has 15 residues. Germline V gene lookup returns CDR1 SGHTA and CDR2 FQGNSA. The CDR3 coding sequence is TGTGCCAGCAGCCGCAGGGGGCCCATGGGAGATACGCAGTATTTT. Translation gives CASSRRGPMGDTQYF.

The chain combines TRBV24-1 with TRBJ2-2; D remains unclear. The V gene lost 8 bases and the J gene lost 1 base, with 13 bases spanning the gap. This CDR3 has 15 amino acids. The germline V gene encodes CDR1 KGHDR and CDR2 SFDVKD. The CDR3 is CATKVGLVNTGELFF. Written as DNA, the CDR3 is TGTGCCACCAAGGTAGGGCTAGTGAACACCGGGGAGCTGTTTTTT.

The chain couples TRBV6-1 to TRBJ1-2, with D possibly TRBD1 on 5 matching bases. CDR3 length equals 14 residues. V gave up 7 bases and J gave up 7 bases, with 19 bases separating them. Germline V gives CDR1 MNHNS, CDR2 SASEGT. CDR3 loop: CASKDSLSSSGYTF. CDR3 nucleotides: TGTGCCAGCAAAGACAGTCTATCTTCATCTGGCTACACCTTC.

The V call is TRBV7-9, the J call TRBJ2-3; 8 bases match TRBD2. This CDR3 is built from 15 residues. V was clipped by 5 bases and J by 6 bases; unmatched bases: 10. CDR1 is SEHNR and CDR2 is FQNEAQ in the germline V gene (reference sequence). Written as DNA, the CDR3 is TGTGCCAGCAGCCGCTTGGCGGGGGGCCCTGATACGCAGTATTTT. Protein sequence: CASSRLAGGPDTQYF.